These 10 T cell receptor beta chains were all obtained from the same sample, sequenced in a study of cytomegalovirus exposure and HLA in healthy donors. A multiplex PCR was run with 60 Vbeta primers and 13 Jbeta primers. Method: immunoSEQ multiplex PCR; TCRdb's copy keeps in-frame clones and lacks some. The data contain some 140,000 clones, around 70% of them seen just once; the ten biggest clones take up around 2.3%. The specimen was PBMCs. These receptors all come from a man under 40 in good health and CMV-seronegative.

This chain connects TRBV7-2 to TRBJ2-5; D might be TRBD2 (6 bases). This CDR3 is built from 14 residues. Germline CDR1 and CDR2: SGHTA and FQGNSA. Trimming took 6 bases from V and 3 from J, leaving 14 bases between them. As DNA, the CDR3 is TGTGCCAGCAGTAAAGTATGGGGGGAAGAGACCCAGTACTTC. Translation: CASSKVWGEETQYF.

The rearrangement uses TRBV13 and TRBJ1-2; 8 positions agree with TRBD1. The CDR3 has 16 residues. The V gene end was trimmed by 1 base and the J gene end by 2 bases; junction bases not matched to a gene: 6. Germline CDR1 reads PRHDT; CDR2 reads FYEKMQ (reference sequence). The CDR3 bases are TGTGCCAGCAGCTTAGTACCGACAGGGGCCAACTATGGCTACACCTTC. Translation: CASSLVPTGANYGYTF. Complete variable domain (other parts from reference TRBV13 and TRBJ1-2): AAGVIQSPRHLIKEKRETATLKCYPIPRHDTVYWYQQGPGQDPQFLISFYEKMQSDKGSIPDRFSAQQFSDYHSELNMSSLELGDSALYFCASSLVPTGANYGYTFGSGTRLTVV.

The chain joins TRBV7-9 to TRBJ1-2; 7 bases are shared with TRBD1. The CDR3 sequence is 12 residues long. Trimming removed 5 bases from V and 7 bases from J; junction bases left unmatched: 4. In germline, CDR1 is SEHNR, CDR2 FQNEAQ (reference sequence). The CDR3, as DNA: TGTGCCAGCAGCAGGGACAGCGGTGGCTACACCTTC. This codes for CASSRDSGGYTF.

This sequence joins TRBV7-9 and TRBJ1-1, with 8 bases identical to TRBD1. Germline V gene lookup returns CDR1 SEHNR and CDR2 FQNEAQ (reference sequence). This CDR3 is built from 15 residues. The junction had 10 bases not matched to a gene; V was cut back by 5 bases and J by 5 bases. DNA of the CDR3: TGTGCCAGCAGCCCCCCGACAGGGGCGGGTACTGAAGCTTTCTTT. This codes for CASSPPTGAGTEAFF.

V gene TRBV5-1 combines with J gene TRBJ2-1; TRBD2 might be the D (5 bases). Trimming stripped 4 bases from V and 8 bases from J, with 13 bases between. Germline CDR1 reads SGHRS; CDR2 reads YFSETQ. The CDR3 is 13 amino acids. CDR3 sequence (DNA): TGCGCCAGCAGCGCCCTGGCCGGGGATGAGCAGTTCTTC. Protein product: CASSALAGDEQFF. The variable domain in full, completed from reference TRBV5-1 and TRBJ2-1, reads KAGVTQTPRYLIKTRGQQVTLSCSPISGHRSVSWYQQTPGQGLQFLFEYFSETQRNKGNFPGRFSGRQFSNSRSEMNVSTLELGDSALYLCASSALAGDEQFFGPGTRLTVL.

The CDR3: CASSLRTGVSEQYF. The CDR3 DNA sequence: TGTGCCAGCAGCTTAAGGACAGGGGTGAGCGAGCAGTACTTC. V usage is TRBV11-2 and J usage is TRBJ2-7; TRBD1 agrees at 9 bases. CDR1 is SGHAT, CDR2 FQNNGV, per germline. The CDR3 is 14 amino acids. With 2 bases clipped from V and 6 bases from J, the junction kept 5 bases outside the gene matches.

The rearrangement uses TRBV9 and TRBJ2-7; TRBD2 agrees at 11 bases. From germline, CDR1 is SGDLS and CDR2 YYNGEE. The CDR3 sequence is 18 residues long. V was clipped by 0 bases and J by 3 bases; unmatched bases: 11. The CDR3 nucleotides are TGTGCCAGCAGCGTAGGGGGAACTAGCGGGGGCGGTGGCTACGAGCAGTACTTC. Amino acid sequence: CASSVGGTSGGGGYEQYF.

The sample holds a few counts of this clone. Written as DNA, the CDR3 is TGTGCCAGCACCCCTATGACAGGAAAACTGTTTTTT. It is translated as CASTPMTGKLFF. The chain is built from TRBV7-9 and TRBJ1-4, with D perhaps TRBD1 (6 bases). Germline CDR1 is SEHNR and CDR2 is FQNEAQ (reference sequence). V was clipped by 7 bases and J by 10 bases, with 13 bases between them. CDR3 size: 12 residues.

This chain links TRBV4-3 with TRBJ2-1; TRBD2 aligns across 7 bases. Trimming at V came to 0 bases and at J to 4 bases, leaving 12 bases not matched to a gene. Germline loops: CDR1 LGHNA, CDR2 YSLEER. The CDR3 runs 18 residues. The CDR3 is CASSQEAASGADYNEQFF. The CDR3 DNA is TGCGCCAGCAGCCAAGAGGCGGCTAGCGGCGCGGATTACAATGAGCAGTTCTTC.

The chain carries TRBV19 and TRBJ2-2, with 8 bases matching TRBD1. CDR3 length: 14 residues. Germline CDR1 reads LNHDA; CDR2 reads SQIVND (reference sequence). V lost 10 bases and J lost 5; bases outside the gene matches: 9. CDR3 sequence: CATQGAPGTGELFF. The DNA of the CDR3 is TGTGCCACCCAGGGGGCCCCCGGAACCGGGGAGCTGTTTTTT.